One sample yielded the 24 T cell receptor beta chains listed below, sequenced in a study of STAT5B mutations in CD4+ large granular lymphocyte leukemia. This table comes from immunoSEQ multiplex PCR, and its TCRdb copy is limited to in-frame clones, with some not included. The repertoire holds approximately 30,000 clones, about 89% seen once, with 0.4% to 0.5% in the top ten. The sequenced material came from CD4+ T cells from blood buffy coats. The receptors derive from a human donor in good health.

This clone was seen a single time. V is TRBV7-3 and J is TRBJ2-7; D call uncertain. Germline V gene lookup returns CDR1 SGHTA and CDR2 FQGTGA. This CDR3 region has 12 residues. V was trimmed by 5 bases and J by 6 bases, leaving 11 bases between them. CDR3 nucleotide sequence: TGTGCCAGCAGCCCTAACCGGCGCGAGCAGTACTTC. Residues: CASSPNRREQYF.

The gene calls are TRBV10-2 and TRBJ2-1; 8 bases agree with TRBD2. Germline loops: CDR1 WSHSY, CDR2 SAAADI. This CDR3 is 12 amino acids long. In DNA, the CDR3 is TGCGCTGGATCAGCGGGAGAGGGTGAGCAGTTCTTC. Translated: CAGSAGEGEQFF.

CDR3 in amino acids: CASSLTGAYEQYF. As DNA, the CDR3 is TGTGCCAGCAGCTTGACGGGGGCCTACGAGCAGTACTTC. This rearrangement joins TRBV5-4 to TRBJ2-7; D is perhaps TRBD2 (6 bases). Germline CDR1 is SGHNT and CDR2 is YYREEE (reference sequence). V shed 1 base and J shed 2 bases, with 7 bases lying between them. The CDR3 is 13 amino acids.

This clone was recorded only once. The rearrangement uses TRBV2 and TRBJ1-3; D is perhaps TRBD1 (6 bases). The CDR3 consists of 15 residues. Germline V CDR1 and CDR2: SNHLY, FYNNEI. V was pared by 3 bases and J by 2 bases, with 11 bases between. CDR3: CASSEGGWPGNTIYF. As DNA, the CDR3 is TGTGCCAGCAGTGAGGGGGGCTGGCCTGGAAACACCATATATTTT.

This clone came up a few times. V and J are TRBV18 and TRBJ2-7; D unresolved. CDR3 length: 17 residues. The V gene lost 2 bases and the J gene lost 0 bases, with 17 bases spanning the gap. Germline V gene sequence: CDR1 KGHSH, CDR2 LQKENI. CDR3 in DNA: TGTGCCAGCTCACCATTCTCTAGTGGGTATAGCTCCTACGAGCAGTACTTC. Its translation: CASSPFSSGYSSYEQYF.

This clone has just one count. V and J are TRBV6-6 and TRBJ1-4, with a possible D match to TRBD1 (6 bases). The V gene's germline CDR1 is MNHNY and CDR2 SVGAGI (reference sequence). This CDR3 spans 15 amino acids. Trimming pared 1 base from V and 5 bases from J, leaving 11 bases between. The CDR3 sequence: CASSYLAGTNEKLFF. CDR3 coding DNA: TGTGCCAGCAGTTACTTGGCGGGGACAAATGAAAAACTGTTTTTT.

The table lists this clone with a few counts. This chain joins TRBV30 and TRBJ1-5; D might be TRBD1 (5 bases). CDR3 length: 14 amino acids. V was trimmed by 2 bases and J by 0 bases, leaving 8 bases between them. Per the germline V gene, CDR1 is GTSNPN and CDR2 is SVGIG (reference sequence). CDR3 sequence: CAWSIGGSNQPQHF. In nucleotides, the CDR3 is TGTGCCTGGAGTATCGGGGGTAGCAATCAGCCCCAGCATTTT.

The chain links TRBV10-3 to TRBJ2-7; no clear D gene. The CDR3 loop spans 13 amino acids. In germline, CDR1 is ENHRY, CDR2 SYGVKD. V was pared by 3 bases and J by 2 bases, with 8 bases between. CDR3 bases: TGTGCCATCAGTGACAAGGAAACCTACGAGCAGTACTTC. Translating gives CAISDKETYEQYF.

The table lists this clone with a count of one. The gene calls are TRBV15 and TRBJ1-2; the match to TRBD1 covers 7 bases. The CDR3 spans 14 residues. Germline CDR1 LNHNV, CDR2 YYDKDF (reference sequence). V was clipped by 0 bases and J by 8 bases; unmatched bases: 6. The CDR3 region has the DNA TGTGCCACCAGCAGAGATTCAGGGGACAGCGGCTACACCTTC. Translating gives CATSRDSGDSGYTF.

This clone was detected a few times. The chain's CDR3 is CASRTGGNQPQHF. The CDR3 bases are TGTGCCAGCCGGACAGGGGGTAATCAGCCCCAGCATTTT. The rearrangement uses TRBV18 and TRBJ1-5; 10 bases agree with TRBD1. Germline loops: CDR1 KGHSH, CDR2 LQKENI. The junction had 2 bases not matched to a gene; V was cut back by 8 bases and J by 4 bases. This CDR3 has 13 residues.

The rearrangement uses TRBV6-5 and TRBJ1-5; 11 bases align to TRBD1. The V segment lost 6 bases and the J segment 2 bases; nucleotides outside the gene matches: 3. The CDR3 spans 15 residues. Looked up from germline, CDR1 is MNHEY and CDR2 is SVGAGI. The CDR3 protein is CASRGQGAGNQPQHF. CDR3 DNA sequence: TGTGCCAGCAGAGGACAGGGGGCTGGCAATCAGCCCCAGCATTTT.

The chain uses TRBV9 and TRBJ2-7; 7 bases are a match to TRBD2. The CDR3 sequence is 15 residues long. The germline V gene has CDR1 SGDLS and CDR2 YYNGEE. V was clipped by 3 bases and J by 3 bases; unmatched bases: 9. Here the CDR3 reads CASSERGSIGYEQYF. CDR3 in DNA: TGTGCCAGCAGCGAACGCGGGAGTATAGGCTACGAGCAGTACTTC.

The chain couples TRBV6-1 to TRBJ2-5, with 8 bases that match TRBD2. The ends lost 3 bases at V and 9 bases at J; junction bases unmatched: 3. This CDR3 has 12 residues. CDR1 and CDR2 (germline): MNHNS, SASEGT. In nucleotides, the CDR3 is TGTGCCAGCAGTGATAGCGGGGACGCCCAGTACTTC. It specifies CASSDSGDAQYF.

The J gene is TRBJ2-7, the V gene TRBV10-3; 7 bases line up with TRBD1. The CDR3 contains 12 residues. CDR1 and CDR2 from the germline V gene are ENHRY and SYGVKD. V lost 4 bases and J lost 6; bases outside the gene matches: 3. The CDR3 sequence is CAISGDSPEQYF. CDR3 nucleotide sequence: TGTGCCATCAGTGGGGACAGCCCCGAGCAGTACTTC.

This chain joins TRBV5-1 and TRBJ2-7, with 8 bases lining up with TRBD1. CDR1 and CDR2 from the germline V gene are SGHRS and YFSETQ. The CDR3 sequence is 15 residues long. Unmatched junction bases numbered 6, after V lost 2 bases and J lost 2 bases. CDR3 coding DNA: TGCGCCAGCAGCTTAGGACGGGACAGGCCCTACGAGCAGTACTTC. As protein: CASSLGRDRPYEQYF.

The rearrangement uses TRBV6-1 and TRBJ2-6; 13 nucleotides match TRBD2. V shed 10 bases and J 3 bases; nucleotides not matched to a gene: 3. The CDR3 length is 15 residues. The germline V gene has CDR1 MNHNS and CDR2 SASEGT. The CDR3 reads CATRLAGGGANVLTF. The CDR3 coding sequence is TGTGCCACCCGACTAGCGGGAGGTGGGGCCAACGTCCTGACTTTC.

The chain couples TRBV7-9 to TRBJ2-7, with D hard to call. This CDR3 contains 12 residues. V dropped 5 bases and J dropped 4 bases, with 9 bases sitting between them. The V gene's germline CDR1 is SEHNR and CDR2 FQNEAQ (reference sequence). In DNA, the CDR3 is TGTGCCAGCAGCGTTACCGCTTACGAGCAGTACTTC. This encodes CASSVTAYEQYF. The full variable domain, in which reference TRBV7-9 and TRBJ2-7 provide the parts outside the CDR3, is DTGVSQNPRHKITKRGQNVTFRCDPISEHNRLYWYRQTLGQGPEFLTYFQNEAQLEKSRLLSDRFSAERPKGSFSTLEIQRTEQGDSAMYLCASSVTAYEQYFGPGTRLTVT.

This clone was observed once. The chain joins TRBV19 to TRBJ1-2, with D perhaps TRBD1 (5 bases). V shed 0 bases and J shed 7 bases, with 12 bases lying between them. Germline V gene lookup returns CDR1 LNHDA and CDR2 SQIVND (reference sequence). This CDR3 is 14 amino acids long. CDR3 protein: CASSIEQQGFGYTF. The CDR3, as DNA: TGTGCCAGTAGTATAGAGCAGCAGGGCTTTGGCTACACCTTC.

The chain combines TRBV6-5 with TRBJ1-6; TRBD1 matches 8 bases. The germline V gene has CDR1 MNHEY and CDR2 SVGAGI. V trimming: 6 bases; J trimming: 5 bases; junction bases outside the gene matches: 3. This CDR3 spans 14 amino acids. CDR3 nucleotides: TGTGCCAGCAGCCGGGACAGGAATAATTCACCCCTCCACTTT. Protein sequence: CASSRDRNNSPLHF.

The rearrangement links TRBV28 to TRBJ2-5, with a weak D call TRBD2 (7 bases). Between the trimmed V and J ends, which lost 8 bases and 5 bases, there was a span of 15 bases. The V gene's germline CDR1 is MDHEN and CDR2 SYDVKM. The CDR3 length is 13 residues. The CDR3 reads CASLRAGAETQYF. CDR3 DNA: TGTGCCAGCCTCCGGGCGGGGGCTGAGACCCAGTACTTC.

The chain links TRBV28 to TRBJ1-5; D gene uncertain. Germline V CDR1 and CDR2: MDHEN, SYDVKM. V lost 1 base to trimming and J lost 3 bases, with 10 bases between them. CDR3 length: 15 amino acids. The CDR3 DNA reads as TGTGCCAGCAGTTTATCCGGGGTCCTCAATCAGCCCCAGCATTTT. This translates into CASSLSGVLNQPQHF.

Here the CDR3 reads CASSSSGTTNTQYF. The CDR3, as DNA: TGTGCCAGCTCGTCTTCAGGGACCACGAATACGCAGTATTTT. The chain has TRBV18 and TRBJ2-3; the D call may be TRBD1 or TRBD2 (5 bases each). With 6 bases removed from V and 7 bases from J, the gap between germline ends came to 17 bases. There are 14 residues in the CDR3. Germline V lookup: CDR1 KGHSH, CDR2 LQKENI. Filled out from reference TRBV18 and TRBJ2-3, the complete variable domain reads NAGVMQNPRHLVRRRGQEARLRCSPMKGHSHVYWYRQLPEEGLKFMVYLQKENIIDESGMPKERFSAEFPKEGPSILRIQQVVRGDSAAYFCASSSSGTTNTQYFGPGTRLTVL.

The rearrangement links TRBV5-6 to TRBJ1-2; 8 nucleotides align to TRBD1. The germline gives CDR1 SGHDT, CDR2 YYEEEE. V gave up 4 bases and J gave up 8 bases; unmatched junction bases: 19. The CDR3 totals 17 residues. CDR3 in DNA: TGTGCCAGCAGCGAGATCCGGGACAGGTCAAACCCAGGGGGCTACACCTTC. Translated, it gives CASSEIRDRSNPGGYTF.

The V call is TRBV29-1, the J call TRBJ2-1; maybe TRBD1 (6 bases). The CDR3 length is 11 residues. The ends were cut back, 4 bases at V and 8 bases at J, with 9 bases in the middle. The germline CDR1 and CDR2 sequences are SQVTM and ANQGSEA. CDR3 protein: CSVVWGHEQFF. The CDR3 nucleotides are TGCAGCGTTGTGTGGGGGCATGAGCAGTTCTTC.